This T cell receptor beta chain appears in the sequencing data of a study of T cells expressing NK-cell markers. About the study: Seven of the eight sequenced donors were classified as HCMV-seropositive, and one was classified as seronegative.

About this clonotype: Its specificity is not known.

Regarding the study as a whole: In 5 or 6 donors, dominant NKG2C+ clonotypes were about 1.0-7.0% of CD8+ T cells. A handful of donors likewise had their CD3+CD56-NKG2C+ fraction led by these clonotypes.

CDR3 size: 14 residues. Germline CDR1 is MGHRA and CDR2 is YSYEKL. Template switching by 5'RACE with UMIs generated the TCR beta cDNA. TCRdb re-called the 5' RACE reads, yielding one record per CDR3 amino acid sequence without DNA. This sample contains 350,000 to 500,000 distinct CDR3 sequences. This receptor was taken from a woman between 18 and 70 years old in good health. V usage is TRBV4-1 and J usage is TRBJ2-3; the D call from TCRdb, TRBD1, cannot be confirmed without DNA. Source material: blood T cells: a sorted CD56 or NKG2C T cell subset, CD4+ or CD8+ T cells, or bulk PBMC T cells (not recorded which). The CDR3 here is CASSHRTGEDTQYF.